These T cell receptor delta chains were read from a single sample in a study of gamma-delta chains in newborns, infants, children. TCRdb re-called the reads through CATT. The sample holds under 2,000 delta-chain clones, more than 35% seen once. Sequences were obtained from blood. Source of these receptors: a child who had a fever. Each CDR3 is given with its conserved first and last residue. A D gene is named only where the DNA matches it firmly. Where a row states a size, it is once, few, many or the class of an expanded clone; other rows omit it.

J | length | size | D | V | CDR3 | DNA
TRDJ1 | 20 | NA | TRDD3 | TRDV2 | CACDELGDTSHLLFLQKLIF | TGTGCCTGTGACGAACTGGGGGATACAAGTCACCTTTTATTTCTCCAAAAACTCATCTTT
TRDJ1 | 18 | NA | NA | TRDV2 | CACDPLGRGKGDTDKLIF | TGTGCCTGTGACCCGCTGGGACGGGGGAAAGGAGATACCGATAAACTCATCTTT
TRDJ1 | 18 | NA | TRDD3 | TRDV2 | CACDTLGDNYGFADKLIF | TGTGCCTGTGACACCCTGGGGGATAATTACGGGTTCGCCGATAAACTCATCTTT
TRDJ3 | 17 | NA | TRDD3 | TRDV2 | CACDTTGGAWDTRQMFF | TGTGCCTGTGACACCACTGGGGGAGCCTGGGACACCCGACAGATGTTTTTC
TRDJ1 | 15 | NA | NA | TRDV2 | CACDRLGAHTDKPIF | TGTGCCTGTGACCGATTGGGGGCCCACACCGATAAACCCATCTTT
TRDJ3 | 21 | once | TRDD3 | TRDV2 | CACGTVDSLGGYSWDTRQMFF | TGTGCCTGTGGCACCGTGGATTCGCTCGGGGGATACAGCTGGGACACCCGACAGATGTTTTTC
TRDJ1 | 20 | NA | TRDD3 | TRDV2 | CACDSILSGDPGGYTDKLIF | TGTGCCTGTGACTCCATACTGTCTGGGGACCCTGGGGGGTACACCGATAAACTCATCTTT
TRDJ1 | 15 | NA | TRDD3 | TRDV2 | CACDPILGGVRGLIF | TGTGCCTGTGACCCTATACTGGGGGGCGTACGGGGACTCATCTTT
TRDJ1 | 20 | NA | TRDD3 | TRDV2 | CACDTVGMGDTASYTDKLIF | TGTGCCTGTGACACCGTAGGAATGGGGGATACGGCCTCTTACACCGATAAACTCATCTTT
TRDJ1 | 17 | NA | TRDD3 | TRDV2 | CACDTVRGIWFTDKLIF | TGCGCCTGTGACACCGTAAGGGGGATATGGTTTACCGATAAACTCATCTTT
TRDJ1 | 15 | NA | NA | TRDV2 | CACDTLGVCTDKLIF | TGTGCCTGTGACACCTTGGGGGTATGCACCGATAAACTCATCTTT
TRDJ1 | 18 | few | TRDD3 | TRDV2 | CACDRLLGDTRGTDKLIF | TGTGCCTGTGACCGTTTACTGGGGGATACGCGAGGGACCGATAAACTCATCTTT
TRDJ3 | 17 | NA | TRDD3 | TRDV2 | CACDMLGGSWDTRQMFF | TGTGCCTGTGACATGCTGGGGGGCTCCTGGGACACCCGACAGATGTTTTTC
TRDJ3 | 23 | NA | TRDD3 | TRDV1 | CALGAPAFSPYWGSTWDTRQMFF | TGTGCTCTTGGAGCTCCGGCCTTCTCCCCGTACTGGGGGTCAACCTGGGACACCCGACAGATGTTTTTC